One and the same sample provided the 26 T cell receptor beta chains below, sequenced in a study of blood T cell repertoires in COVID-19. Repertoires were generated with immunoSEQ multiplex PCR, while TCRdb's copy carries only in-frame clones and drops some. The table has roughly 360,000 clones, roughly four fifths seen once. Sequenced sample: PBMCs or T cells enriched from blood (not recorded which). The receptors come from a woman between 50 and 59 years old who had recovered from COVID-19.

This clone was seen a handful of times. The chain carries TRBV28 and TRBJ1-5; D is uncertain. The germline V gene encodes CDR1 MDHEN and CDR2 SYDVKM. The CDR3 consists of 16 residues. V lost 1 base and J 0 bases, leaving 10 bases between the germline ends. In DNA form, the CDR3 reads TGTGCCAGCAGTTTATTGTCGTCCTATAGCAATCAGCCCCAGCATTTT. It translates to CASSLLSSYSNQPQHF.

The J gene is TRBJ1-2, the V gene TRBV4-2; possible D gene TRBD1, 5 bases. Trimming shortened V by 0 bases and J by 7 bases, and 6 bases separated the two germline ends. This CDR3 has 12 residues. Germline CDR1 and CDR2: LGHNA and YNFKEQ. The CDR3, as DNA: TGTGCCAGCAGCCAAGATGGGGCTGGCTACACCTTC. Translating it yields CASSQDGAGYTF.

The gene calls are TRBV30 and TRBJ2-7, with 10 bases fitting TRBD2. Germline CDR1 and CDR2: GTSNPN and SVGIG (reference sequence). Unmatched junction bases numbered 4, after V lost 3 bases and J lost 2 bases. The CDR3 runs to 14 residues. CDR3 coding DNA: TGTGCCTGGAGAGCGGGAGGGCCCCCCTACGAGCAGTACTTC. It codes for CAWRAGGPPYEQYF.

The chain has TRBV12-3 or TRBV12-4 and TRBJ1-1, with D unresolved. The CDR3 sequence is 13 residues long. With 6 bases removed from V and 3 bases from J, the gap between germline ends came to 11 bases. This chain's CDR3 is CASSRVGDTEAFF. The CDR3 DNA follows: TGTGCCAGCAGCCGGGTAGGTGACACTGAAGCTTTCTTT.

The V call is TRBV3-1 (or the pseudogene TRBV3-2), the J call TRBJ1-1, with D possibly matching TRBD1 (6 bases). Trimming cost V 4 bases and J 1 base, with 16 bases left between them. Germline-derived CDR1 and CDR2 are LGHDT and YNNKEL (reference sequence). The CDR3 is 16 amino acids. For the CDR3, the DNA is TGTGCCAGCAGCCCTCCCGGGGGGCGTCCGAACACTGAAGCTTTCTTT. Amino acid sequence: CASSPPGGRPNTEAFF.

The chain has TRBV18 and TRBJ2-5; no definite D call. CDR3 length equals 12 residues. Trimming took 3 bases from V and 5 from J, leaving 7 bases between them. Germline CDR1 KGHSH, CDR2 LQKENI. CDR3 loop: CASSPPRETQYF. CDR3 coding DNA: TGTGCCAGCTCACCCCCCCGGGAGACCCAGTACTTC.

J is TRBJ1-1 and V is TRBV2, with D hard to call. The V end lost 3 bases, the J end lost 4 bases, and 15 bases lay between the germline ends. Per the germline V gene, CDR1 is SNHLY and CDR2 is FYNNEI. There are 15 residues in the CDR3. This CDR3 is CASSERLPLGTEAFF. The CDR3 DNA reads TGTGCCAGCAGTGAGAGGTTACCCCTGGGCACTGAAGCTTTCTTT.

For this clone: Other DNA sequences in the sample encode the same CDR3. The V call is TRBV18, the J call TRBJ2-7; perhaps TRBD2 as D (5 bases). The germline V gene has CDR1 KGHSH and CDR2 LQKENI. V was pared by 0 bases and J by 0 bases, with 6 bases between. The CDR3 consists of 14 residues. Here the CDR3 reads CASSPPGLSYEQYF. The CDR3, as DNA: TGTGCCAGCTCACCACCAGGACTCTCCTACGAGCAGTACTTC.

The V gene is TRBV19, the J gene TRBJ1-2; D remains unclear. The germline CDR1 and CDR2 sequences are LNHDA and SQIVND (reference sequence). This CDR3 is built from 14 residues. The V end was cut by 4 bases, the J end by 6 bases, with 15 bases between. The DNA for the CDR3 is TGTGCCAGTAGTACTCCCAGCGGGGTACATGGCTACACCTTC. As protein: CASSTPSGVHGYTF.

The chain couples TRBV5-1 to TRBJ1-4; 8 positions match TRBD1. The J segment lost 3 bases and the V segment lost 0 bases, leaving 7 bases of the junction unmatched. The CDR3 contains 17 residues. Germline loops: CDR1 SGHRS, CDR2 YFSETQ. In DNA form, the CDR3 reads TGCGCCAGCAGCTTGGCTGCAGGGGGCGCGGCTAATGAAAAACTGTTTTTT. Amino acids: CASSLAAGGAANEKLFF. Looking up the rest from reference TRBV5-1 and TRBJ1-4 gives the full variable domain: KAGVTQTPRYLIKTRGQQVTLSCSPISGHRSVSWYQQTPGQGLQFLFEYFSETQRNKGNFPGRFSGRQFSNSRSEMNVSTLELGDSALYLCASSLAAGGAANEKLFFGSGTQLSVL.

The rearrangement links TRBV28 to TRBJ1-2, with D perhaps TRBD1 (6 bases). Germline CDR1 and CDR2: MDHEN and SYDVKM. V lost 6 bases, J lost 4 bases, and 15 bases lay in between. The CDR3 length is 14 residues. CDR3 DNA sequence: TGTGCCAGCAGACAGGGCCCTGAGGGCTATGGCTACACCTTC. This gives the protein CASRQGPEGYGYTF.

J is TRBJ2-5 and V is TRBV10-3, with D possibly being TRBD2 (6 bases). The ends were cut back, 6 bases at V and 1 base at J, with 15 bases in the middle. Germline V lookup: CDR1 ENHRY, CDR2 SYGVKD. The length of the CDR3 is 15 residues. CDR3 in DNA: TGTGCCATCAGGAGACACGGGGGACCCCAAGAGACCCAGTACTTC. This gives the protein CAIRRHGGPQETQYF.

The chain carries TRBV2 and TRBJ2-1, with D possibly TRBD1 on 5 matching bases. Trimming removed 6 bases from V and 0 bases from J, with 12 bases in between. CDR1 SNHLY and CDR2 FYNNEI come from the germline V gene. The CDR3 has 15 amino acids. The CDR3 protein is CASRSDIGSYNEQFF. The CDR3 DNA reads as TGTGCCAGCAGATCGGACATCGGCTCCTACAATGAGCAGTTCTTC.

In its sample, this clone was seen a few times. The chain recombines TRBV19 with TRBJ1-1, with D perhaps matching TRBD1 (6 bases). The V end lost 5 bases, the J end lost 3 bases, and 16 bases lay between the germline ends. CDR3 length equals 15 residues. Germline V CDR1 and CDR2: LNHDA, SQIVND (reference sequence). CDR3 residues: CASSLPTGLHTEAFF. In DNA form, the CDR3 reads TGTGCCAGTAGTCTACCAACAGGGTTGCACACTGAAGCTTTCTTT. The whole variable domain, remainder taken from reference TRBV19 and TRBJ1-1, is DGGITQSPKYLFRKEGQNVTLSCEQNLNHDAMYWYRQDPGQGLRLIYYSQIVNDFQKGDIAEGYSVSREKKESFPLTVTSAQKNPTAFYLCASSLPTGLHTEAFFGQGTRLTVV.

The chain uses TRBV28 and TRBJ2-7, with 8 bases aligning to TRBD1. Trimming cost V 10 bases and J 4 bases; bases outside gene matches: 12. Germline V gene sequence: CDR1 MDHEN, CDR2 SYDVKM. CDR3 length: 14 residues. DNA for the CDR3: TGTGCCACCACAGGTCCGGACAGGGCGTACGAGCAGTACTTC. Translation: CATTGPDRAYEQYF.

The chain carries TRBV27 and TRBJ2-3, with a weak D call TRBD1 (6 bases). The CDR3 extends over 15 amino acids. Germline CDR1 reads MNHEY; CDR2 reads SMNVEV (reference sequence). Deletions cut 7 bases from V and 5 bases from J, with 19 bases between. In DNA, the CDR3 is TGTGCCAGCAACGCCCTGGGCAGGGGAAAAGATACGCAGTATTTT. Amino acid sequence: CASNALGRGKDTQYF.

The J gene is TRBJ2-2, the V gene TRBV9, with D tentatively TRBD1 (6 bases). Germline V gene sequence: CDR1 SGDLS, CDR2 YYNGEE. Trimming shortened V by 0 bases and J by 4 bases, and 13 bases separated the two germline ends. The CDR3 covers 16 residues. The CDR3 DNA reads as TGTGCCAGCAGCGTAGTAGTCCAGGGGACCACCGGGGAGCTGTTTTTT. It specifies CASSVVVQGTTGELFF.

The chain couples TRBV7-2 to TRBJ1-2, with 8 bases fitting TRBD1. The junction had 15 bases not matched to a gene; V was cut back by 2 bases and J by 1 base. The germline CDR1 and CDR2 sequences are SGHTA and FQGNSA. This CDR3 spans 19 amino acids. The CDR3 sequence is CASSLSRKYGTGVNYGYTF. The CDR3 region has the DNA TGTGCCAGCAGCTTATCTAGAAAATACGGGACAGGAGTTAACTATGGCTACACCTTC.

This clone was recorded once. The gene calls are TRBV19 and TRBJ2-1; D might be TRBD1 (6 bases). V was trimmed by 5 bases and J by 4 bases, leaving 15 bases between them. Per the germline V gene, CDR1 is LNHDA and CDR2 is SQIVND (reference sequence). The CDR3 consists of 15 residues. CDR3 in DNA: TGTGCCAGTAGTTCGCAGGGGTCTCCATACAATGAGCAGTTCTTC. It translates to CASSSQGSPYNEQFF.

V usage is TRBV4-1 and J usage is TRBJ1-1; D is possibly TRBD1 (6 bases). The CDR3 covers 15 residues. V was trimmed by 1 base and J by 4 bases, leaving 13 bases between them. Per germline, CDR1 MGHRA and CDR2 YSYEKL. The CDR3 DNA sequence: TGCGCCAGCAGCCAAGTAGTGGGGGCCCCCACTGAAGCTTTCTTT. Translating gives CASSQVVGAPTEAFF.

DNA of the CDR3: TGCGCCAGCAGCAGGGACAGGGGTGTTGAAGCTTTCTTT. Protein sequence: CASSRDRGVEAFF. The J gene is TRBJ1-1, the V gene TRBV5-1; 10 positions match TRBD1. The junction had 4 bases not matched to a gene; V was cut back by 4 bases and J by 7 bases. Germline V lookup: CDR1 SGHRS, CDR2 YFSETQ. The CDR3 runs 13 residues.

The chain carries TRBV7-9 and TRBJ2-7, with D possibly matching TRBD2 (5 bases). CDR3 length: 15 residues. Germline V gene data show CDR1 as SEHNR and CDR2 as FQNEAQ (reference sequence). V lost 4 bases and J 2 bases, leaving 15 bases between the germline ends. The CDR3 coding sequence is TGTGCCAGCAGCTCTAGGGAGACATCCCCCTACGAGCAGTACTTC. Residues: CASSSRETSPYEQYF.

This clone was picked up many times. The rearrangement joins TRBV6-5 to TRBJ2-7, with D perhaps matching TRBD2 (6 bases). Germline values: CDR1 MNHEY, CDR2 SVGAGI. Between the trimmed V and J ends, which lost 0 bases and 1 base, there was a span of 7 bases. The CDR3 contains 14 residues. As DNA, the CDR3 is TGTGCCAGCAGTTACTCCCGGGGGTCCTACGAGCAGTACTTC. Its translation: CASSYSRGSYEQYF.

This clone was picked up a small number of times. The chain is built from TRBV19 and TRBJ1-2; 7 positions match TRBD1. Germline assignment: CDR1 LNHDA and CDR2 SQIVND (reference sequence). V shed 6 bases, J shed 8 bases, and the junction held 6 bases outside the gene matches. The CDR3 spans 12 residues. CDR3 nucleotides: TGTGCCAGTAGCACTACAGGGGAAGGCTACACCTTC. Protein: CASSTTGEGYTF.

CDR3 DNA sequence: TGTGCCACCAGCCTGGACAGGGGTCCCACCGGGGAGCTGTTTTTT. Amino acids: CATSLDRGPTGELFF. This chain joins TRBV15 and TRBJ2-2; TRBD1 aligns across 9 bases. From germline, CDR1 is LNHNV and CDR2 YYDKDF (reference sequence). J was trimmed by 4 bases and V by 5 bases; bases with no gene match: 5. The CDR3 sequence is 15 residues long. Looking up the rest from reference TRBV15 and TRBJ2-2 gives the full variable domain: DAMVIQNPRYQVTQFGKPVTLSCSQTLNHNVMYWYQQKSSQAPKLLFHYYDKDFNNEADTPDNFQSRRPNTSFCFLDIRSPGLGDTAMYLCATSLDRGPTGELFFGEGSRLTVL.

The J gene is TRBJ1-1, the V gene TRBV25-1; tentatively, D is TRBD1 (6 bases). The CDR3 spans 12 residues. Trimming stripped 2 bases from V and 12 bases from J, with 13 bases between. Germline CDR1 MGHDK, CDR2 SYGVNS. The CDR3 DNA reads as TGTGCCAGCAGTGAAACAGGGTTTAAAACTTTCTTT. Amino acid sequence: CASSETGFKTFF.